The TCR beta chain under discussion was sequenced for a study of blood T cells in healthy people across ages. Comment on this clonotype: What it binds is unknown.

A second PCR, run for roughly 7 to 12 cycles, used a sample-barcoded 5' primer plus a J-beta primer mix. Each cDNA molecule carried a tag from a template-switch adaptor that contained 12 random nucleotides. TCRdb re-derived calls from the 5' RACE reads in MiXCR, one entry per CDR3 protein. The table shows 800,000 to 1,000,000 distinct CDR3 sequences, with roughly 48% occurring only once. This CDR3 is built from 17 residues. Per germline, CDR1 SGHTA and CDR2 FQGTGA. After removal of 1 base from V and 1 base from J, the junction contained 7 bases not matched to a gene. Study-wide results and caveats: Higher diversity, along with more naive CD4+ cells, distinguished long-lived donors from aged donors. TCR beta diversity was tightly associated with the proportion of naive T cells.

The sample comprised blood. The clonotype comes from a man aged 25-45 years in good health. This chain uses TRBV7-3 with TRBJ2-7, with 10 bases identical to TRBD1. In nucleotides, the CDR3 is TGTGCCAGCAGCTTAAAGGCACCGGGACAGGGGTCCTACGAGCAGTACTTC. This translates into CASSLKAPGQGSYEQYF. Full variable domain (missing parts from reference TRBV7-3 and TRBJ2-7): GAGVSQTPSNKVTEKGKYVELRCDPISGHTALYWYRQSLGQGPEFLIYFQGTGAADDSGLPNDRFFAVRPEGSVSTLKIQRTERGDSAVYLCASSLKAPGQGSYEQYFGPGTRLTVT.